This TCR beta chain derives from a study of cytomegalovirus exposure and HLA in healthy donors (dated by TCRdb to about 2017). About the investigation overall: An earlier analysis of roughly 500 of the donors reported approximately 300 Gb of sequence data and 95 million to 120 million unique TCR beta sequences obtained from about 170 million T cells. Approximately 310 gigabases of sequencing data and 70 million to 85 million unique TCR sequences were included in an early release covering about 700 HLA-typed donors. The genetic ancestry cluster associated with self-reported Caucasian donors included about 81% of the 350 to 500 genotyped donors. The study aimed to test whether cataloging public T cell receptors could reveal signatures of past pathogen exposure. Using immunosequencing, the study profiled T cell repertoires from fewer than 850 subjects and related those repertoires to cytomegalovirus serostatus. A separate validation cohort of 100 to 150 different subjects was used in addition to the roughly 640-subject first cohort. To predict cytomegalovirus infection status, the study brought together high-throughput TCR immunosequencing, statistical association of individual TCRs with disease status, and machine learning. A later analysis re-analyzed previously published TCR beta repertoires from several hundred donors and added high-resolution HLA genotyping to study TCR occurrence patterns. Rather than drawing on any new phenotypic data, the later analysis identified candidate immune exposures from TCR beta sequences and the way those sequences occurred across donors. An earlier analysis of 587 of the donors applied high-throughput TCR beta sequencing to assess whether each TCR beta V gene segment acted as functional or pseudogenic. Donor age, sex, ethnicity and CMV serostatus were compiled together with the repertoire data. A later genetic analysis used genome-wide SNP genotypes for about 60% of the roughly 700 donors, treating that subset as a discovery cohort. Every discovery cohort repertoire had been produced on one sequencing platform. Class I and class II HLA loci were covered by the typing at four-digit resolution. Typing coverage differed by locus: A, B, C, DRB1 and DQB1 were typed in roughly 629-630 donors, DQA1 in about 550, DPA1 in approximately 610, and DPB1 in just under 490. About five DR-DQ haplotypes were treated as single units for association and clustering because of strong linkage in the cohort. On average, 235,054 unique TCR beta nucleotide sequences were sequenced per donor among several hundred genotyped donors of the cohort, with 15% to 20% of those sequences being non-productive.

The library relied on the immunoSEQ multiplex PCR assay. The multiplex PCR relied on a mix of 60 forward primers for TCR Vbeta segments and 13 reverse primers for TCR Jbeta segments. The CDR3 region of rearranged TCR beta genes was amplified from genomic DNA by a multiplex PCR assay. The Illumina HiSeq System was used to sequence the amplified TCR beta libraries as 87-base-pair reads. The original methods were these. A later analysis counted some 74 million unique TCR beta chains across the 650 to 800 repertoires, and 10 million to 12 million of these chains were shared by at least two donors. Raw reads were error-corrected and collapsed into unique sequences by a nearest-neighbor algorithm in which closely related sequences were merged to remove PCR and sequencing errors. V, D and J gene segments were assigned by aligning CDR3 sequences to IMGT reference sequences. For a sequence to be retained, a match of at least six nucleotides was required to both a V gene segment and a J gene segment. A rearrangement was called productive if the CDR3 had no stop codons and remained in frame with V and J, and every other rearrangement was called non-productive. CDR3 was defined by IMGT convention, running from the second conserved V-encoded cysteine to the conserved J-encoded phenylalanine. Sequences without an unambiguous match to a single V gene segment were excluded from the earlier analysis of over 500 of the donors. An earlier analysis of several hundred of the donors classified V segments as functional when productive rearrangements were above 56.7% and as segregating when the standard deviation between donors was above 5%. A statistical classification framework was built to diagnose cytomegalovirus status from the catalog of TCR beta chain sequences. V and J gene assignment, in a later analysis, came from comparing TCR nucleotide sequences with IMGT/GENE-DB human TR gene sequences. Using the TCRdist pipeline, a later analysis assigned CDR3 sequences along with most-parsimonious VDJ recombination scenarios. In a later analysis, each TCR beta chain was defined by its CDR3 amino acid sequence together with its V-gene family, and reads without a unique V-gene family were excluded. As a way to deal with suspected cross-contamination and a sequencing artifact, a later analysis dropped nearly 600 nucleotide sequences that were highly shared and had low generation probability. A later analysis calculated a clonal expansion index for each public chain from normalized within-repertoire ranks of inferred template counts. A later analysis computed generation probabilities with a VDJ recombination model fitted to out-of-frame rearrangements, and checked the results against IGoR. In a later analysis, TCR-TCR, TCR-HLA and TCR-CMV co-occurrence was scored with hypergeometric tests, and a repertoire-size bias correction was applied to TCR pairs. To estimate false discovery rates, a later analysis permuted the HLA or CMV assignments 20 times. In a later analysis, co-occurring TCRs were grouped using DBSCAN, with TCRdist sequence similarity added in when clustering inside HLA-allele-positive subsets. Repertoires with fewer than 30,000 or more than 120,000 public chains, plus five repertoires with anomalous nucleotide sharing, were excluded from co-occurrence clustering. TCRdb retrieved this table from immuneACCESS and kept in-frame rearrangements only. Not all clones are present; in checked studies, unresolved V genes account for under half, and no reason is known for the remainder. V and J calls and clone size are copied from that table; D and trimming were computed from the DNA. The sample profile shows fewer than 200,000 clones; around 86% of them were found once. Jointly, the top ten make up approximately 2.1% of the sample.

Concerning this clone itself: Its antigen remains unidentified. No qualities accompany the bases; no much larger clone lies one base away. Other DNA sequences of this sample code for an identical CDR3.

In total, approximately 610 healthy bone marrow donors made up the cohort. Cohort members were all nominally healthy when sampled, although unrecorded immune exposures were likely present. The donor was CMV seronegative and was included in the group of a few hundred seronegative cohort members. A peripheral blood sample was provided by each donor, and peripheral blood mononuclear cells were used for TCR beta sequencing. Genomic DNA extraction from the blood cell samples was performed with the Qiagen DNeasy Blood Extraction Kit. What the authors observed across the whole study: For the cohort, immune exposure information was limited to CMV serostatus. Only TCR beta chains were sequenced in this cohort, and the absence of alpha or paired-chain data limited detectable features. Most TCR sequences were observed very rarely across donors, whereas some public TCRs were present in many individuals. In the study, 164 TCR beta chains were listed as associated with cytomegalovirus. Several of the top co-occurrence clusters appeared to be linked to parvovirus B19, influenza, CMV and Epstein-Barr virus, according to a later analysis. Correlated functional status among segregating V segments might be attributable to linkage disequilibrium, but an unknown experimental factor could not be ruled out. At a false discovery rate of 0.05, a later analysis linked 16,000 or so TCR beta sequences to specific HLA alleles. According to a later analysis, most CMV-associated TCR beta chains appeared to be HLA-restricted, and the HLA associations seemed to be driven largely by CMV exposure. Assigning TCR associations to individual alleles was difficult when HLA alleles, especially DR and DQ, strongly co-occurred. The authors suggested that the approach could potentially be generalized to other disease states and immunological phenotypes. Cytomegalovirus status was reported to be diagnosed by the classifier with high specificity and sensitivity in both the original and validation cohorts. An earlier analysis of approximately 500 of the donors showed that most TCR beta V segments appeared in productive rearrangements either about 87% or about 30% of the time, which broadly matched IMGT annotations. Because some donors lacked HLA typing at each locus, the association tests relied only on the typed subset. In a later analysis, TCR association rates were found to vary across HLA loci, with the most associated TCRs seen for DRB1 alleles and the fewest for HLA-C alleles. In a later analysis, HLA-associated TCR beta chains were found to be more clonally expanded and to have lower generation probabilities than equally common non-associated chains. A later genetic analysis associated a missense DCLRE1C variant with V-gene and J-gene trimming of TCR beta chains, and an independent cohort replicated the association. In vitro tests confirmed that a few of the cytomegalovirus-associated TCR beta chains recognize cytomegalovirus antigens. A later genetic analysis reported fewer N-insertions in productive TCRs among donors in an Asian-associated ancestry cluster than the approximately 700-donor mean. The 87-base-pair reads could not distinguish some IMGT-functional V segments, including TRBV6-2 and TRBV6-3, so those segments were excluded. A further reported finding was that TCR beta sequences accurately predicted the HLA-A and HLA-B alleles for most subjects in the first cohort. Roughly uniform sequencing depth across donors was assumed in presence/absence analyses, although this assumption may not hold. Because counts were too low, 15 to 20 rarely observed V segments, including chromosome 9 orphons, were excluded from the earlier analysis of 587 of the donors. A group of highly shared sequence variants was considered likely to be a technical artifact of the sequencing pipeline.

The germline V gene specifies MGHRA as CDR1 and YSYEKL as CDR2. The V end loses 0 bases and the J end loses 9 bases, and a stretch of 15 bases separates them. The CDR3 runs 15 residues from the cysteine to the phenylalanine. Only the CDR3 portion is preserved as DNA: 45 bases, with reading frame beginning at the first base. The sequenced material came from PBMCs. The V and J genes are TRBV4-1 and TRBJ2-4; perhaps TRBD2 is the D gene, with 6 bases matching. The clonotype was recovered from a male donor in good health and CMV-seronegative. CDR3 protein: CASSQDQPGRSIQYF. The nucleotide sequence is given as TGCGCCAGCAGCCAAGATCAACCCGGGAGAAGCATTCAGTACTTC.